This TCR beta chain was profiled in a study of blood T cell repertoires in COVID-19. Study at large: Acute and convalescent COVID-19 samples came from the United States, Italy and Spain. T cells, B-cell-depleted T cells, or PBMCs provided the cDNA or gDNA that served as material.

The authors' processing: Amplification with reference gene primers provided the estimates of nucleated cell counts. TCRdb's table, derived via immunoSEQ multiplex PCR, lists solely in-frame clones and lacks some. D and trimming come from the DNA, and the V and J calls and clone size come from that table. The sample shows around 80,000 clones, around three quarters of them seen only once. V trimming: 4 bases; J trimming: 0 bases; junction bases outside the gene matches: 6. Germline values: CDR1 MRHNA, CDR2 SNTAGT. The CDR3 length is 16 residues. This clonotype originated in a middle-aged man with active or convalescent COVID-19. The V gene is TRBV6-4, the J gene TRBJ2-1, with TRBD2 matching 7 bases. The sample was peripheral blood. The CDR3 region has the DNA TGTGCCAGCAGTGTTCAGCCGGGGGGCTCCTACAATGAGCAGTTCTTC. This encodes CASSVQPGGSYNEQFF.